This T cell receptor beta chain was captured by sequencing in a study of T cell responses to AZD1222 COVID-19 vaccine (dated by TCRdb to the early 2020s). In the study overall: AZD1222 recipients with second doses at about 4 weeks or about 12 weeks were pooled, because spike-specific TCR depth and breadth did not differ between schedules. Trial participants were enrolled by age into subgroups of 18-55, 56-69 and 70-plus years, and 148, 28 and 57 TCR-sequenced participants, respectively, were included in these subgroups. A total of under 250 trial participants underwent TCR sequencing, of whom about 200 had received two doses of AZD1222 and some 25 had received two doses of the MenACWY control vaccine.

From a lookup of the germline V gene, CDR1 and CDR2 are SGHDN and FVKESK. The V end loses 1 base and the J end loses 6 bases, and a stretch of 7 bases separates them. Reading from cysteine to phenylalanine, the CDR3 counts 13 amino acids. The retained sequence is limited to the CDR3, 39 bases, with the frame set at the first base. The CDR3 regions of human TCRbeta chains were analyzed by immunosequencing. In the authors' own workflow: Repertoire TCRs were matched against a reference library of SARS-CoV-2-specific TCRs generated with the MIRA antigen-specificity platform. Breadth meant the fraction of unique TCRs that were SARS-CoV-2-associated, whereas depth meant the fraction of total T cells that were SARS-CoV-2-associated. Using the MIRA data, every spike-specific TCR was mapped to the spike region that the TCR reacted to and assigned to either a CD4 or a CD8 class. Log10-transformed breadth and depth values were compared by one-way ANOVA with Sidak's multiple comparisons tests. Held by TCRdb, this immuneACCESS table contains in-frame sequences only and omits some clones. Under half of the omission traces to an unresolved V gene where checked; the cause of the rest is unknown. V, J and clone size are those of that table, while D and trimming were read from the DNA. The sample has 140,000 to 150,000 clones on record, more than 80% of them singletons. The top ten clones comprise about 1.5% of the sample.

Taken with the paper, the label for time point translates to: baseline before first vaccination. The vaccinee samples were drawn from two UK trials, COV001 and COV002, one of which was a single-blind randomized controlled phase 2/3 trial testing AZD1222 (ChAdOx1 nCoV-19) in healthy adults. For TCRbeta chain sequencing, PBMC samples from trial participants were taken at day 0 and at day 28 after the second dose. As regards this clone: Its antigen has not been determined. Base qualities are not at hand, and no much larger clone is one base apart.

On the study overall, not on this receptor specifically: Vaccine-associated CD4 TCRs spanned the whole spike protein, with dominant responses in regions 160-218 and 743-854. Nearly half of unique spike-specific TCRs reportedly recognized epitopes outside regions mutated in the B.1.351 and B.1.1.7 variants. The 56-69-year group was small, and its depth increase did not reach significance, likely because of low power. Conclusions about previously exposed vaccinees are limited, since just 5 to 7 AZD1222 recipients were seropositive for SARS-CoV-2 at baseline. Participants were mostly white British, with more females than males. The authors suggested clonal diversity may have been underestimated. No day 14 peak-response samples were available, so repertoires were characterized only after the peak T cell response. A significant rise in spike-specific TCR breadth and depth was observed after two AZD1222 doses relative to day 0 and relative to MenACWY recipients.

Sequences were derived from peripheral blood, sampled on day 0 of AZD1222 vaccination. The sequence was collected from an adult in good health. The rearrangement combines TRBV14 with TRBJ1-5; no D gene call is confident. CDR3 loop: CASSQGAAQPQHF. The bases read TGTGCCAGCAGCCAAGGGGCCGCTCAGCCCCAGCATTTT. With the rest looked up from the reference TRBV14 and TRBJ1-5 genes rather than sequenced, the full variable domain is EAGVTQFPSHSVIEKGQTVTLRCDPISGHDNLYWYRRVMGKEIKFLLHFVKESKQDESGMPNNRFLAERTGGTYSTLKVQPAELEDSGVYFCASSQGAAQPQHFGDGTRLSIL.